The 4 T cell receptor beta chains below come from one sample, sequenced in a study of PD-1 blockade in mismatch repair-deficient tumors. Using immunoSEQ multiplex PCR, the repertoire was profiled, and TCRdb retains in-frame clones only, with some absent. The table includes some 26,000 clones, approximately 86% detected once. The sequencing used peripheral blood, collected 12 weeks after starting pembrolizumab. The receptor set was obtained from an adult with mismatch repair-deficient cancer.

The CDR3 region has the DNA TGTGCCATCAGTGACACAGGGAGTAATTCACCCCTCCACTTT. It translates to CAISDTGSNSPLHF. The chain uses TRBV10-3 and TRBJ1-6, with D possibly TRBD1 on 6 matching bases. CDR3 length equals 14 residues. The ends were cut back, 3 bases at V and 6 bases at J, with 9 bases in the middle. Looked up from germline, CDR1 is ENHRY and CDR2 is SYGVKD.

The chain couples TRBV5-6 to TRBJ1-2; D unresolved. The CDR3 has 14 residues. The germline V gene has CDR1 SGHDT and CDR2 YYEEEE. Trimming left V 0 bases short and J 1 base short, with 7 bases between. This CDR3 is CASSLVGRNYGYTF. The CDR3 DNA follows: TGTGCCAGCAGCTTGGTCGGACGTAACTATGGCTACACCTTC.

V and J are TRBV25-1 and TRBJ2-1, with 7 positions matching TRBD2. The CDR3 has 16 amino acids. CDR1 MGHDK and CDR2 SYGVNS come from the germline V gene. Unmatched junction bases numbered 8, after V lost 0 bases and J lost 6 bases. The CDR3 DNA follows: TGTGCCAGCAGTGAATATGAGGGAGGGCCCCTCAATGAGCAGTTCTTC. This gives the protein CASSEYEGGPLNEQFF.

The genes are TRBV15 and TRBJ2-2, with 9 positions matching TRBD2. The CDR3 consists of 14 residues. After removal of 8 bases from V and 3 bases from J, the junction contained 4 bases not matched to a gene. CDR1 LNHNV and CDR2 YYDKDF come from the germline V gene (reference sequence). CDR3: CATGGLAYTGELFF. CDR3 nucleotides: TGTGCCACCGGGGGACTAGCCTACACCGGGGAGCTGTTTTTT.